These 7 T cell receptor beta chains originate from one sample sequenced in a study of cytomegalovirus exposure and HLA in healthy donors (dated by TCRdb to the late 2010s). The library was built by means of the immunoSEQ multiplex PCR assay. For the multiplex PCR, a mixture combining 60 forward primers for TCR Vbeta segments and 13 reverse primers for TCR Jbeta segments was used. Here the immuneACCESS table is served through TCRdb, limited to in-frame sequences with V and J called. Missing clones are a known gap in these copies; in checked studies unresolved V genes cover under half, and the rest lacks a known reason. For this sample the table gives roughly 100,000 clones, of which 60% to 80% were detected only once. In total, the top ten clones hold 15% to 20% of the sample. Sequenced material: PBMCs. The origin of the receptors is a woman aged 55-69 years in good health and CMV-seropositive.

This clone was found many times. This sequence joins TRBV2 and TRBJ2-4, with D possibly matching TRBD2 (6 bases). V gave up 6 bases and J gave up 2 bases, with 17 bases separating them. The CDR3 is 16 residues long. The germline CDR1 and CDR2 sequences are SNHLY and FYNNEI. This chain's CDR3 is CASRRGTSRSKNIQYF. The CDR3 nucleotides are TGTGCCAGCAGAAGGGGTACTAGCAGATCCAAAAACATTCAGTACTTC.

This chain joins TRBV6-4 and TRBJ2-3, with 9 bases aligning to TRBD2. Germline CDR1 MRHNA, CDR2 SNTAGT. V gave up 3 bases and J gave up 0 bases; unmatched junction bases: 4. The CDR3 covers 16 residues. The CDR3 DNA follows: TGTGCCAGCAGTGAGACTAGCGGATTTAGCACAGATACGCAGTATTTT. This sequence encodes CASSETSGFSTDTQYF.

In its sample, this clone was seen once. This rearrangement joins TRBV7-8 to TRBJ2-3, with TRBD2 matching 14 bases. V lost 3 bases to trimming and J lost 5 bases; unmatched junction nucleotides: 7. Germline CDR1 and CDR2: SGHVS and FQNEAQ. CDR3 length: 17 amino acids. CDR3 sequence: CASSFDRLAGGVDTQYF. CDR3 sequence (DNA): TGTGCCAGCAGCTTCGACCGACTAGCGGGAGGGGTAGATACGCAGTATTTT.

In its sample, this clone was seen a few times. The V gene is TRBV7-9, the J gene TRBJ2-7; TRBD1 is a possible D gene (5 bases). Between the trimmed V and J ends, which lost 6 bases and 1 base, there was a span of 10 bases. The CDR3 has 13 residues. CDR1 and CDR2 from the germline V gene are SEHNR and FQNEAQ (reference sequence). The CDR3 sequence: CASRPTGSYEQYF. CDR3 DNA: TGTGCCAGCAGACCTACAGGTTCCTACGAGCAGTACTTC.

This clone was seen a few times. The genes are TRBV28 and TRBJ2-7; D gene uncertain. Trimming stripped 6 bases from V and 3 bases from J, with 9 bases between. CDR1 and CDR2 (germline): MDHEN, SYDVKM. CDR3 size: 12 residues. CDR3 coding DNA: TGTGCCAGCAGGGGCCTCAGCTACGAGCAGTACTTC. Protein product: CASRGLSYEQYF.

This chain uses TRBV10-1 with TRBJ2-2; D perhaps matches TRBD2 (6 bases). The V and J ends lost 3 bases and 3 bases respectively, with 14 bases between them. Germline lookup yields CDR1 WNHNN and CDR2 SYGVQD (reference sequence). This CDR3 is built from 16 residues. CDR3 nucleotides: TGCGCCAGCAGTGACCCCTTGGGAGGAGACACCGGGGAGCTGTTTTTT. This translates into CASSDPLGGDTGELFF.

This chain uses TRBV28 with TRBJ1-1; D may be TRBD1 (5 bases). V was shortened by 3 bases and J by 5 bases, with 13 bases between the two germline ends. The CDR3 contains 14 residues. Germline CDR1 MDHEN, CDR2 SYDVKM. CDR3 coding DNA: TGTGCCAGCAGTTTGGCAGGGAAGTTTACTGAAGCTTTCTTT. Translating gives CASSLAGKFTEAFF.